Shown below are 13 T cell receptor beta chains from a single sample sequenced in a study of blood T cell repertoires in COVID-19. This table comes from immunoSEQ multiplex PCR, and its TCRdb copy is limited to in-frame clones, with some not included. The table records about 180,000 clones, roughly four fifths of them present only once. The sample taken for sequencing was peripheral blood. The origin of the receptors is a woman in her seventies with COVID-19, enrolled during active disease.

The V gene is TRBV19, the J gene TRBJ2-1; D is possibly TRBD2 (6 bases). The CDR3 has 11 residues. Looked up from germline, CDR1 is LNHDA and CDR2 is SQIVND (reference sequence). Trimming took 3 bases from V and 13 from J, leaving 10 bases between them. The CDR3, as DNA: TGTGCCAGTAGTATGGCCGGGAGACAGTTCTTC. It encodes CASSMAGRQFF.

The J gene is TRBJ2-1, the V gene TRBV11-2; tentatively, D is TRBD2 (6 bases). Per germline, CDR1 SGHAT and CDR2 FQNNGV. V was shortened by 4 bases and J by 0 bases, with 13 bases between the two germline ends. The CDR3 is 16 residues long. The CDR3 DNA is TGTGCCAGCAGCTCGAAAGTGGGAGGCTCCTACAATGAGCAGTTCTTC. Amino acids: CASSSKVGGSYNEQFF.

CDR3 bases: TGTGCCAGCACCCGGCGGGGCGCAGATACGCAGTATTTT. It is translated as CASTRRGADTQYF. V is TRBV27 and J is TRBJ2-3, with a possible D match to TRBD2 (6 bases). The CDR3 is made up of 13 amino acids. Germline V gene data show CDR1 as MNHEY and CDR2 as SMNVEV (reference sequence). The germline V and J ends were trimmed by 7 bases and 4 bases, with 12 bases remaining between them.

This chain uses TRBV9 with TRBJ2-2; 8 nucleotides agree with TRBD2. Looked up from germline, CDR1 is SGDLS and CDR2 is YYNGEE. V shed 4 bases and J 8 bases; nucleotides not matched to a gene: 10. CDR3 length: 15 residues. The CDR3 region is CASSSRSGSSGELFF. Written as DNA, the CDR3 is TGTGCCAGCAGCTCTCGAAGCGGGAGTTCTGGGGAGCTGTTTTTT.

The chain combines TRBV28 with TRBJ2-3, with 7 bases identical to TRBD2. After removal of 6 bases from V and 2 bases from J, the junction contained 14 bases not matched to a gene. Germline CDR1 is MDHEN and CDR2 is SYDVKM. The CDR3 has 17 amino acids. DNA for the CDR3: TGTGCCAGCAGCCCGGGGGATGGGGGAGGGGACACAGATACGCAGTATTTT. Its translation is CASSPGDGGGDTDTQYF. The whole variable domain, filled in from reference TRBV28 and TRBJ2-3, reads DVKVTQSSRYLVKRTGEKVFLECVQDMDHENMFWYRQDPGLGLRLIYFSYDVKMKEKGDIPEGYSVSREKKERFSLILESASTNQTSMYLCASSPGDGGGDTDTQYFGPGTRLTVL.

The chain joins TRBV11-2 to TRBJ1-5; the D is unclear. This CDR3 contains 13 residues. The V gene's germline CDR1 is SGHAT and CDR2 FQNNGV. V lost 5 bases and J 3 bases, leaving 8 bases between the germline ends. The CDR3: CASSPTNNQPQHF. CDR3 sequence (DNA): TGTGCCAGCAGCCCGACTAACAATCAGCCCCAGCATTTT.

This clone was observed a single time. This chain uses TRBV14 with TRBJ2-5; D might be TRBD1 (5 bases). Germline V CDR1 and CDR2: SGHDN, FVKESK. The V and J ends lost 5 bases and 2 bases respectively, with 12 bases between them. The CDR3 runs 14 residues. The CDR3: CASSGRQLQETQYF. Written as DNA, the CDR3 is TGTGCCAGCAGCGGTCGACAGCTTCAAGAGACCCAGTACTTC.

The V and J genes are TRBV2 and TRBJ2-7; 12 bases map to TRBD2. The V gene's germline CDR1 is SNHLY and CDR2 FYNNEI. The CDR3 covers 16 residues. Trimming removed 3 bases from V and 0 bases from J; junction bases left unmatched: 3. The CDR3 sequence: CASSDLTSGSSYEQYF. Written as DNA, the CDR3 is TGTGCCAGCAGTGACCTGACTAGCGGGAGCTCCTACGAGCAGTACTTC. The variable domain in full, completed from reference TRBV2 and TRBJ2-7, reads EPEVTQTPSHQVTQMGQEVILRCVPISNHLYFYWYRQILGQKVEFLVSFYNNEISEKSEIFDDQFSVERPDGSNFTLKIRSTKLEDSAMYFCASSDLTSGSSYEQYFGPGTRLTVT.

The J gene is TRBJ2-3, the V gene TRBV7-6; 10 nucleotides line up with TRBD2. CDR1 and CDR2 from the germline V gene are SGHVS and FNYEAQ. The CDR3 consists of 17 residues. Trimming took 5 bases from V and 4 from J; bases not matched to a gene: 12. The CDR3 loop is CASSLQTSGMSADTQYF. The CDR3 DNA sequence: TGTGCCAGCAGCCTTCAAACTAGCGGGATGAGTGCAGATACGCAGTATTTT.

The chain uses TRBV19 and TRBJ1-1; D is possibly TRBD1 (6 bases). V dropped 10 bases and J dropped 7 bases, with 19 bases sitting between them. Germline-derived CDR1 and CDR2 are LNHDA and SQIVND (reference sequence). This CDR3 is built from 13 residues. The CDR3 sequence: CATRGMGADEAFF. The CDR3 nucleotides are TGTGCCACACGGGGTATGGGGGCTGATGAAGCTTTCTTT.

This clone was counted a single time. The chain combines TRBV7-2 with TRBJ2-7; 8 nucleotides match TRBD1. Germline lookup yields CDR1 SGHTA and CDR2 FQGNSA. The V segment lost 1 base and the J segment 6 bases; nucleotides outside the gene matches: 5. The CDR3 is 14 residues long. The CDR3 DNA is TGTGCCAGCAGCTTAGGGACAGGGACTCGCGAGCAGTACTTC. This sequence encodes CASSLGTGTREQYF.

This sequence joins TRBV28 and TRBJ2-2, with 7 bases fitting TRBD2. The germline gives CDR1 MDHEN, CDR2 SYDVKM. The V segment lost 6 bases and the J segment 0 bases; nucleotides outside the gene matches: 4. The CDR3 runs to 15 residues. The CDR3 spells CASRSGGTNTGELFF. The CDR3 nucleotides are TGTGCCAGCAGGTCCGGGGGGACGAACACCGGGGAGCTGTTTTTT.

V usage is TRBV30 and J usage is TRBJ1-2, with a tentative D call TRBD1 (5 bases). Per germline, CDR1 GTSNPN and CDR2 SVGIG (reference sequence). Trimming cost V 8 bases and J 4 bases, with 20 bases left between them. The CDR3 is 14 amino acids. The CDR3 protein is CAREGREGPYGYTF. For the CDR3, the DNA is TGTGCCCGGGAGGGCAGGGAAGGGCCCTATGGCTACACCTTC.